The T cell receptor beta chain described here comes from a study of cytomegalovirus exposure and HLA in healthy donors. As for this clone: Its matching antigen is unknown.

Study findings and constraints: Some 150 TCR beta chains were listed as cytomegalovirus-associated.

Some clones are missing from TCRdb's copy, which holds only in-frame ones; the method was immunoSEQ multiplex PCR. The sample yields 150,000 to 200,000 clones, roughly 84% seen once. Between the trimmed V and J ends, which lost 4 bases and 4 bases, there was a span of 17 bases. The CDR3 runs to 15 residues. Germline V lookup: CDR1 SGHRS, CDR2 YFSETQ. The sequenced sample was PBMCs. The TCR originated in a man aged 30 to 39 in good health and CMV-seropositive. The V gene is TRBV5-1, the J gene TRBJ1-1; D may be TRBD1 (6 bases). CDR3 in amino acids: CASSNLTGTSTEAFF. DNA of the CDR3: TGCGCCAGCAGCAACCTGACAGGAACGAGCACTGAAGCTTTCTTT. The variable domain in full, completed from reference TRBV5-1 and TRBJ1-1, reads KAGVTQTPRYLIKTRGQQVTLSCSPISGHRSVSWYQQTPGQGLQFLFEYFSETQRNKGNFPGRFSGRQFSNSRSEMNVSTLELGDSALYLCASSNLTGTSTEAFFGQGTRLTVV.